Following are 6 T cell receptor beta chains from one sample sequenced in a study of shared clonotypes between healthy human individuals. The repertoire was sequenced with immunoSEQ multiplex PCR; TCRdb's copy has only in-frame clones and lacks some. This sample yields about 2.5 million clones, of which 85% to 95% are seen a single time; more than 0.35% belongs to the top ten. The sequenced sample consisted of naive CD4+ T cells from PBMCs. Noted subset: CD45RA+ positively selected. These receptors were obtained from a man aged 18 to 30 in good health. Some clones in this sample may be carry-over from other donors' samples.

The V and J genes are TRBV5-4 and TRBJ2-3, with 11 bases fitting TRBD1. The CDR3 has 13 amino acids. The junction had 7 bases not matched to a gene; V was cut back by 10 bases and J by 6 bases. Germline loops: CDR1 SGHNT, CDR2 YYREEE (reference sequence). The CDR3 bases are TGTGCCGGCCGGGACAGGGGGTCCGATACGCAGTATTTT. Translation: CAGRDRGSDTQYF.

The chain has TRBV18 and TRBJ2-3; TRBD2 might be the D (5 bases). V was cut by 2 bases and J by 6 bases, with 15 bases left in between. This CDR3 is built from 15 residues. Germline V lookup: CDR1 KGHSH, CDR2 LQKENI. The CDR3 DNA reads TGTGCCAGCTCACCAGGACTGAACCGGCTGGATACGCAGTATTTT. It specifies CASSPGLNRLDTQYF.

This clone was detected only once. The gene calls are TRBV4-2 and TRBJ2-4; D is possibly TRBD2 (5 bases). The V gene lost 0 bases and the J gene lost 16 bases, with 16 bases spanning the gap. This CDR3 is 13 amino acids long. CDR1 is LGHNA, CDR2 YNFKEQ, per germline. For the CDR3, the DNA is TGTGCCAGCAGCCAAGAACGAGGACTCCCACTTTACTTC. Its protein is CASSQERGLPLYF.

CDR3 in DNA: TGTGCCAGCAGCTTATCGGCCTCGCGGGGGGCAGCCGAGCAGTACTTC. As protein: CASSLSASRGAAEQYF. The rearrangement joins TRBV7-2 to TRBJ2-7; 8 bases are shared with TRBD2. The CDR3 has 16 residues. CDR1 is SGHTA, CDR2 FQGNSA, per germline. V gave up 2 bases and J gave up 6 bases; unmatched junction bases: 12.

The chain links TRBV25-1 to TRBJ2-5; 7 bases line up with TRBD2. Losses at the gene ends were 6 bases for V and 6 bases for J; bases not matched to a gene: 16. The CDR3 covers 16 residues. The germline V gene has CDR1 MGHDK and CDR2 SYGVNS. CDR3 coding DNA: TGTGCCAGCAGCCAGGGAGGGTATTGGCAAGAAAAGACCCAGTACTTC. Protein: CASSQGGYWQEKTQYF.

V and J are TRBV19 and TRBJ2-5; TRBD2 might be the D (6 bases). The CDR3 extends over 13 amino acids. From germline, CDR1 is LNHDA and CDR2 SQIVND (reference sequence). Trimming shortened V by 6 bases and J by 4 bases, and 12 bases separated the two germline ends. The CDR3 is CASSSQGGETQYF. The DNA for the CDR3 is TGTGCCAGTAGCTCCCAGGGAGGAGAGACCCAGTACTTC.